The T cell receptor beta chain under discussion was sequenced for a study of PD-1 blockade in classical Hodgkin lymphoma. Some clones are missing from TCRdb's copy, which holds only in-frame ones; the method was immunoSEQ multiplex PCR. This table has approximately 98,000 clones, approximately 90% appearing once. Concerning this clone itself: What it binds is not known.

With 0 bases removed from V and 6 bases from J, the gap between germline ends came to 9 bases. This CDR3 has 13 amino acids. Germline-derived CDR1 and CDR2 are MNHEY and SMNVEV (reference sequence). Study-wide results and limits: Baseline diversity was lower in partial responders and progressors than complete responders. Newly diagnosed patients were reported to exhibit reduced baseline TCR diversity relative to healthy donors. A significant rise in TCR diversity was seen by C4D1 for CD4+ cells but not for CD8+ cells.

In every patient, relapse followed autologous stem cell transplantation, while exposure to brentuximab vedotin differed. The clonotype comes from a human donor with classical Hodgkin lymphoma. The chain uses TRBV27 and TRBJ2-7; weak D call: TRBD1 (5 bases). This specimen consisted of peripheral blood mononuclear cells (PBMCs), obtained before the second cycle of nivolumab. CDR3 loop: CASSLSGQPEQYF. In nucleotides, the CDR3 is TGTGCCAGCAGTTTATCGGGGCAACCCGAGCAGTACTTC.